Listed here are 6 T cell receptor beta chains from one sample, sequenced in a study of CD8 T cells in ankylosing spondylitis. TCRdb used MiXCR to reprocess the 5' RACE reads, holding one entry per CDR3 protein. Of roughly 40,000 distinct CDR3 sequences listed, approximately 17% are singletons. Sequencing was done on a sample of blood. The receptors derive from a male donor with ankylosing spondylitis or in good health (not recorded which).

This clonotype was picked up a small number of times. This chain joins TRBV7-3 and TRBJ2-3; 7 bases align to TRBD2. CDR1 SGHTA and CDR2 FQGTGA come from the germline V gene. V lost 1 base to trimming and J lost 0 bases; unmatched junction nucleotides: 1. The CDR3 has 15 residues. CDR3 nucleotides: TGTGCCAGCAGCTTAATAGCGGGTAGCACAGATACGCAGTATTTT. It yields the protein CASSLIAGSTDTQYF.

The rearrangement links TRBV29-1 to TRBJ2-3, with D perhaps TRBD1 (5 bases). Germline V CDR1 and CDR2: SQVTM, ANQGSEA. Trimming stripped 3 bases from V and 2 bases from J, with 9 bases between. The CDR3 runs to 13 residues. The CDR3 DNA sequence: TGCAGCGTTGACCAGGGAAACACAGATACGCAGTATTTT. This translates into CSVDQGNTDTQYF.

This chain connects TRBV20-1 to TRBJ1-5; no clear D gene. This CDR3 has 15 amino acids. V lost 7 bases to trimming and J lost 5 bases, with 21 bases between them. Germline-derived CDR1 and CDR2 are DFQATT and SNEGSKA (reference sequence). The CDR3 loop is CSVEQTGLRYQPQHF. CDR3 in DNA: TGCAGTGTTGAGCAAACCGGGCTCCGTTATCAGCCCCAGCATTTT.

The sample holds a few counts of this clonotype. V gene TRBV29-1 combines with J gene TRBJ1-1; weak D call: TRBD1 (5 bases). The CDR3 consists of 14 residues. Trimming removed 5 bases at V and 4 bases at J, with 17 bases between. Germline loops: CDR1 SQVTM, CDR2 ANQGSEA. For the CDR3, the DNA is TGCAGCGTTATCGGGGGGACCCTAAGCACTGAAGCTTTCTTT. This sequence encodes CSVIGGTLSTEAFF.

This clonotype was seen more than once but under ten times. This chain links TRBV20-1 with TRBJ1-5; 8 nucleotides agree with TRBD1. Germline V gives CDR1 DFQATT, CDR2 SNEGSKA (reference sequence). V lost 2 bases and J lost 6; bases outside the gene matches: 9. The CDR3 runs to 15 residues. The CDR3 here is CSARQGADRGQPQHF. CDR3 sequence (DNA): TGCAGTGCTAGACAGGGGGCAGATCGGGGTCAGCCCCAGCATTTT.

This chain uses TRBV29-1 with TRBJ2-2, with 9 bases fitting TRBD2. Germline V lookup: CDR1 SQVTM, CDR2 ANQGSEA. J gave up 4 bases and V 6 bases, and 9 bases lay outside the gene matches. This CDR3 contains 15 residues. The CDR3: CSVDYSGSSTGELFF. DNA of the CDR3: TGCAGCGTCGACTATAGCGGGAGCAGCACCGGGGAGCTGTTTTTT.